Listed below are T cell receptor beta chains from one sample, sequenced in a study of T cell repertoires in cytomegalovirus infection. TCRdb recomputed calls from the reads with MiXCR, one row per CDR3 protein. The data show around 200,000 distinct CDR3 sequences, with around 40% seen just once and 55% to 60% held by the top ten. No antigen has been identified for these receptors. The sequenced sample was CD8+ T cells from cultured PBMCs, obtained from culture after CMV antigen stimulation. These receptors originate from a human donor in good health (CMV status not recorded). Some clones in this sample may be carry-over from other donors' samples. CDR3s include the opening cysteine and the closing phenylalanine or tryptophan. D genes are given only for firm matches. A row's size may be missing; if present it is once, few, many or a size class.

TRBV7-8	TRBJ2-3	TRBD1	-	TGTGCCAGCAGCGCCACAGGGGGCGCAAAAACAGATACGCAGTATTTT	CASSATGGAKTDTQYF
TRBV27	TRBJ1-2	-	-	TGTGCCAGCAAGGGGGAGGCTGACTATGGCTACACCTTC	CASKGEADYGYTF
TRBV27	TRBJ2-3	-	-	TGTGCCAGCAGTTTTAGCGGTAGCACAGATACGCAGTATTTT	CASSFSGSTDTQYF
TRBV11-3	TRBJ2-4	-	-	TGTGCCAGCAGCTTAGGGGGAGCGAGGAAAAACATTCAGTACTTC	CASSLGGARKNIQYF
TRBV7-8	TRBJ2-1	-	many	TGTGCCACGACGGTCGACAGCACCAATGAGCAGTTCTTC	CATTVDSTNEQFF
TRBV12-3/TRBV12-4	TRBJ1-1	-	few	TGTGCCAGCAGTTTAGCGCGGGGAGAAGAAGCTTTCTTT	CASSLARGEEAFF
TRBV5-6	TRBJ1-1	-	-	TGTGCCAGCAGCTGGAGGAATGGGAGATTGAACACTGAAGCTTTCTTT	CASSWRNGRLNTEAFF
TRBV27	TRBJ1-2	-	-	TGTGCCACCAGATACAGGGCTGGCTACACCTTC	CATRYRAGYTF
TRBV10-3	TRBJ1-1	-	-	TGTGCCATCAGTGAGTGGAGACAGGTAGGGATGGGAGATGGAGCTTTCTTT	CAISEWRQVGMGDGAFF
TRBV2	TRBJ2-1	-	-	TGTGCCAGCAGTGAAGGGTATAACTCCTACAATGAGCAGTTCTTC	CASSEGYNSYNEQFF
TRBV5-4	TRBJ2-2	-	-	TGTGCCAGCAGCTTGGTAGAAACGAACACCGGGGAGCTGTTTTTT	CASSLVETNTGELFF
TRBV10-3	TRBJ1-1	-	many	TGTGCCATCAGTGACAACCAGCGGAACACTGAAGCTTTCTTT	CAISDNQRNTEAFF
TRBV7-9	TRBJ2-5	TRBD1	few	TGTGCCAGCAGCACCGGGACAGCTCAAGAGACCCAGTACTTC	CASSTGTAQETQYF
TRBV29-1	TRBJ2-1	TRBD1	-	TGCAGCGCGAACGACAGGGCTAGCTCCTACAATGAGCAGTTCTTC	CSANDRASSYNEQFF
TRBV7-6	TRBJ2-7	-	few	TGTGCCAGCAGCCCCACGGCCTACGAGCAGTACTTC	CASSPTAYEQYF
TRBV9	TRBJ2-7	TRBD2	-	TGTGCCAGCAGCGTAGTTAGCGGGAGCTACGAGCAGTACTTC	CASSVVSGSYEQYF
TRBV20-1	TRBJ1-6	-	once	TGCAGTGCTAGAGATCTCGACGACAGCCTTTATAATTCACCCCTCCACTTT	CSARDLDDSLYNSPLHF
TRBV5-5	TRBJ1-1	-	-	TGTGCCAGCAGCGGGGCGGGGGGCTACGGGAACACTGAAGCTTTCTTT	CASSGAGGYGNTEAFF
TRBV7-8	TRBJ2-7	TRBD2	few	TGTGCCAGCAGCGCCCGGGACTACCCCTACGAGCAGTACTTC	CASSARDYPYEQYF
TRBV27	TRBJ1-1	TRBD1	-	TGTGCCAGCAGGTATAAGGGGGCAGGTAGTTTTGAAGCTTTCTTT	CASRYKGAGSFEAFF
TRBV6-5	TRBJ2-1	TRBD2	-	TGTGCCAGCAGTTACTTCGAGAGTCTAGCGGAGGGGAATGAGCAGTTCTTC	CASSYFESLAEGNEQFF
TRBV20-1	TRBJ2-7	-	-	TGCAGTGCTAGAGAGGGATCGGGACCCTACGAGCAGTACTTC	CSAREGSGPYEQYF